This T cell receptor beta chain was captured in a study of T-cell reconstitution after alpha-beta-depleted transplantation in children. General observations from the study: Newly produced T cells mostly provided counts and TCRbeta diversity after one year, as hyperexpanded clones declined. It was surviving recipient T cells and thymic progenitors that gave some patients high TCRbeta diversity at day 60. Approximately two months post-transplant, alpha-beta T cells reportedly originated from several hundred expanded graft clones.

Library preparation (for TCRbeta) was performed with unique molecular identifiers. MiXCR, applied by TCRdb to the PCR reads, yields one record per CDR3 protein. Among 300,000 to 350,000 distinct CDR3 sequences listed, roughly 25% were seen once. Only a few counts were recorded for this clonotype. The antigen is unknown. The clonotype comes from a male patient aged 10 to 17 who had a stem cell transplant for acute lymphoblastic leukemia, so the T cells may come from the graft donor. The specimen was PBMCs, mostly from graft donor cells, collected 180 days after TCRalphabeta/CD19-depleted stem cell transplant.

CDR3: CASSPGQWAYEQYF. The CDR3 DNA reads TGCGCCAGCAGCCCGGGACAGTGGGCCTACGAGCAGTACTTC. This chain connects TRBV4-1 to TRBJ2-7; 7 bases match TRBD1. The CDR3 totals 14 residues. J was trimmed by 2 bases and V by 4 bases; bases with no gene match: 5. Germline-derived CDR1 and CDR2 are MGHRA and YSYEKL.